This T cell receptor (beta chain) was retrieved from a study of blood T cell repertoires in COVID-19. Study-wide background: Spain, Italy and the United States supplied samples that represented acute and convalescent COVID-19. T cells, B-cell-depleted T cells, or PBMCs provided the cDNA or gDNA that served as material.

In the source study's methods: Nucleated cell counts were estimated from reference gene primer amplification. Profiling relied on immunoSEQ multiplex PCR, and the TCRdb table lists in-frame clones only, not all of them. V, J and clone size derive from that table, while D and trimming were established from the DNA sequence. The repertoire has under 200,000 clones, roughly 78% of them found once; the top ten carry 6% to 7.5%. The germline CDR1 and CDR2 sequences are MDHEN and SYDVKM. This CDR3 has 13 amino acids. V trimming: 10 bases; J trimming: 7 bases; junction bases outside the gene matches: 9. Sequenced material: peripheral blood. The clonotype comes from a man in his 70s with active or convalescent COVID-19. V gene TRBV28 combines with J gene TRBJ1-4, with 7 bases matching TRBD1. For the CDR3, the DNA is TGTGCCACCGAGGGGGCCTCGATTGAAAAACTGTTTTTT. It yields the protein CATEGASIEKLFF.